These 18 T cell receptor beta chains were sequenced from one sample in a study of immune heterogeneity within non-small cell lung tumors. Template material comprised bulk tumor genomic DNA at approximately 650 ng per sample. Spaced far apart, several biopsies were taken from each primary tumor during surgery. Curative surgical treatment was performed in patients who had newly diagnosed, untreated non-small cell lung cancer. For the TCR beta CDR3, multiplex PCR with 32 V and 13 J primers performed the amplification. One entry per CDR3 protein, called by TCRdb with MiXCR from the multiplex PCR reads. Of approximately 29,000 distinct CDR3 sequences in the sample, more than 25% were seen once. Sequencing was done on a sample of lung tumor tissue. The receptors come from a middle-aged man with non-small cell lung cancer.

This clonotype was picked up one time. This may be a read error, as it is one base from a much larger clone. V is TRBV19 and J is TRBJ2-6; TRBD2 matches at 10 bases. Germline values: CDR1 LNHDA, CDR2 SQIVND (reference sequence). The length of the CDR3 is 18 residues. The CDR3: CASRGSGRPSSGPNVLTF. DNA of the CDR3: TGTGCCAGTAGAGGTAGCGGGAGGCCCAGCTCTGGGCCCAACGTCCTGACTTTC. Drawing the rest from reference TRBV19 and TRBJ2-6, the complete variable domain is DGGITQSPKYLFRKEGQNVTLSCEQNLNHDAMYWYRQDPGQGLRLIYYSQIVNDFQKGDIAEGYSVSREKKESFPLTVTSAQKNPTAFYLCASRGSGRPSSGPNVLTFGAGSRLTVL.

The V gene is TRBV6-1, the J gene TRBJ2-7, with D possibly TRBD2 on 6 matching bases. Germline loops: CDR1 MNHNS, CDR2 SASEGT. CDR3 length: 11 residues. The CDR3 sequence: CAAGSSYEQYF. The CDR3 DNA sequence: TGTGCGGCCGGGAGCTCCTACGAGCAGTACTTC.

About this clonotype: This may be a read error: a much more frequent sequence differs by one nucleotide. The chain joins TRBV3-1 to TRBJ2-7; D uncertain. Germline V lookup: CDR1 LGHDT, CDR2 YNNKEL (reference sequence). This CDR3 spans 14 amino acids. CDR3 region: CVSSQVSGTYEQYF. The CDR3 bases are TGTGTCAGCAGCCAAGTTTCGGGTACCTACGAGCAGTACTTC.

Many counts were recorded for this clonotype. The genes are TRBV7-9 and TRBJ2-7; maybe TRBD1 (9 bases). The V and J ends lost 5 bases and 2 bases respectively, with 34 bases between them. The CDR3 is 21 amino acids. From germline, CDR1 is SEHNR and CDR2 FQNEAQ (reference sequence). The chain's CDR3 is CASSLRGGQGGTRGVPYEQYF. The DNA of the CDR3 is TGTGCCAGCAGCCTTAGGGGGGGACAGGGTGGGACTAGAGGAGTCCCCTACGAGCAGTACTTC.

This clonotype is labeled as medium-sized. The V gene is TRBV6-1, the J gene TRBJ2-7, with D perhaps given as TRBD1 or TRBD2 (6 bases each). CDR1 is MNHNS, CDR2 SASEGT, per germline. The length of the CDR3 is 15 residues. V was pared by 5 bases and J by 5 bases, with 19 bases between. CDR3 sequence reads: CASSSPGAAVHEQYF. CDR3 sequence (DNA): TGTGCCAGCAGTTCCCCGGGGGCGGCGGTGCACGAGCAGTACTTC.

The chain joins TRBV29-1 to TRBJ1-3; D remains unclear. The CDR3 is 14 residues long. CDR1 SQVTM and CDR2 ANQGSEA come from the germline V gene. The CDR3 nucleotides are TGCAGTGCGCAGGAGACCAACTCTGGAAACACCATATATTTT. This gives the protein CSAQETNSGNTIYF.

The gene calls are TRBV20-1 and TRBJ2-4, with 12 bases identical to TRBD2. Germline CDR1 reads DFQATT; CDR2 reads SNEGSKA (reference sequence). Unmatched junction bases numbered 4, after V lost 6 bases and J lost 7 bases. The CDR3 loop spans 13 amino acids. The DNA of the CDR3 is TGCAGTGCCAGGACTAGCGGGAACAACATTCAGTACTTC. It yields the protein CSARTSGNNIQYF.

About this clonotype: One end of the junction varies from germline; a read error may be responsible. This sequence joins TRBV2 and TRBJ2-1; 8 bases fit TRBD2. From germline, CDR1 is SNHLY and CDR2 FYNNEI. The CDR3 totals 15 residues. The CDR3 DNA sequence: TGTGCCAGCAGTGAACAAGCGGGAGTCCACAATGAGCAGTTGTTC. Translating it yields CASSEQAGVHNEQLF.

The rearrangement joins TRBV6-1 to TRBJ2-1; a weak D match, TRBD1 (6 bases). The germline CDR1 and CDR2 sequences are MNHNS and SASEGT. V lost 5 bases, J lost 3 bases, and 14 bases lay in between. The length of the CDR3 is 15 residues. In DNA form, the CDR3 reads TGTGCCAGCAGTCTATCAGGGGCTCTCTACAATGAGCAGTTCTTC. Amino acid sequence: CASSLSGALYNEQFF.

The sample holds many counts of this clonotype. The V gene is TRBV19, the J gene TRBJ1-2; TRBD1 might be the D (5 bases). CDR1 and CDR2 (germline): LNHDA, SQIVND (reference sequence). Trimming took 7 bases from V and 4 from J, leaving 13 bases between them. This CDR3 has 13 residues. DNA of the CDR3: TGTGCCAGTACCACGGACACCCGCTATGGCTACACCTTC. Its translation: CASTTDTRYGYTF.

J is TRBJ2-7 and V is TRBV20-1; 7 bases are a match to TRBD2. The CDR3 consists of 13 residues. The germline gives CDR1 DFQATT, CDR2 SNEGSKA (reference sequence). The DNA of the CDR3 is TGCAGCGGCGTATCGGGAGGTATCCACGAGCAGTACTTC. Protein product: CSGVSGGIHEQYF.

This chain joins TRBV7-9 and TRBJ2-2; D gene uncertain. V gave up 1 base and J gave up 7 bases, with 4 bases separating them. The CDR3 totals 12 residues. Germline V lookup: CDR1 SEHNR, CDR2 FQNEAQ (reference sequence). CDR3 DNA sequence: TGTGCCAGCAGCTTAGGGATCGGGGAGCTGTTTTTT. This sequence encodes CASSLGIGELFF. The variable domain in full, with the rest retrieved from reference TRBV7-9 and TRBJ2-2, is DTGVSQNPRHKITKRGQNVTFRCDPISEHNRLYWYRQTLGQGPEFLTYFQNEAQLEKSRLLSDRFSAERPKGSFSTLEIQRTEQGDSAMYLCASSLGIGELFFGEGSRLTVL.

This clonotype was seen many times. The chain joins TRBV6-1 to TRBJ1-1; TRBD1 is a possible D gene (5 bases). The CDR3 contains 14 residues. Germline CDR1 and CDR2: MNHNS and SASEGT. V lost 6 bases, J lost 5 bases, and 16 bases lay in between. The CDR3 sequence: CASRPGGGWTEAFF. The CDR3 DNA reads TGTGCCAGCAGACCCGGGGGGGGGTGGACTGAAGCTTTCTTT.

This chain connects TRBV7-2 to TRBJ1-2; 8 bases are shared with TRBD1. CDR1 SGHTA and CDR2 FQGNSA come from the germline V gene. The CDR3 spans 15 residues. The junction had 10 bases not matched to a gene; V was cut back by 2 bases and J by 8 bases. The DNA of the CDR3 is TGTGCCAGCAGCTTACAGACAGGGGCTCAGGGAGGCTACACCTTC. The encoded protein is CASSLQTGAQGGYTF. The variable domain in full, completed from reference TRBV7-2 and TRBJ1-2, reads GAGVSQSPSNKVTEKGKDVELRCDPISGHTALYWYRQSLGQGLEFLIYFQGNSAPDKSGLPSDRFSAERTGGSVSTLTIQRTQQEDSAVYLCASSLQTGAQGGYTFGSGTRLTVV.

This sequence joins TRBV10-1 and TRBJ2-7; 10 nucleotides match TRBD2. This CDR3 comprises 19 residues. Germline V CDR1 and CDR2: WNHNN, SYGVQD (reference sequence). After removal of 2 bases from V and 6 bases from J, the junction contained 19 bases not matched to a gene. CDR3 protein: CASSENQGSGRPSSREQYF. CDR3 DNA sequence: TGCGCCAGCAGTGAGAATCAGGGTAGCGGGAGGCCGAGCTCCCGCGAGCAGTACTTC.

This clonotype was seen only a few times. This chain joins TRBV19 and TRBJ2-3; no firm D call. Germline assignment: CDR1 LNHDA and CDR2 SQIVND (reference sequence). The V end was cut by 1 base, the J end by 0 bases, with 11 bases between. This CDR3 is 16 amino acids long. The chain's CDR3 is CASSIGPFLSTDTQYF. The CDR3, as DNA: TGTGCCAGTAGTATAGGGCCCTTTCTTAGCACAGATACGCAGTATTTT.

As regards this clonotype: A single base separates this from a much larger clone, so it may be a read error. This chain connects TRBV28 to TRBJ2-1; tentatively, D is TRBD2 (6 bases). This CDR3 comprises 16 residues. CDR1 and CDR2 from the germline V gene are MDHEN and SYDVKM. CDR3 sequence: CASIPSTSRLPDEQVF. The CDR3 coding sequence is TGTGCCAGCATCCCCTCGACTAGTCGGTTACCCGATGAGCAGGTCTTC.

This clonotype was counted at least ten times. This chain connects TRBV12-3 or TRBV12-4 to TRBJ2-2; D possibly corresponds to TRBD2 (5 bases). The CDR3 covers 16 residues. V lost 7 bases, J lost 6 bases, and 21 bases lay in between. The CDR3 protein is CASTPGSGTGAGELFF. CDR3 sequence (DNA): TGTGCCAGCACCCCTGGCTCGGGAACCGGGGCCGGGGAGCTGTTTTTT.